The 31 T cell receptor beta chains below all came from one sample that was sequenced in a study of cytomegalovirus exposure and HLA in healthy donors (dated by TCRdb to 2016 to 2017). The protocol used for the library was the immunoSEQ multiplex PCR assay. TCRdb limited this immuneACCESS table to in-frame rearrangements with V and J called. A share of clones is missing; checked studies link under half to unresolved V genes, and the rest is unexplained. This sample comprises fewer than 130,000 clones, roughly 88% of them detected only once. Of the sample, about 1.5% is held by the ten largest clones. Material: PBMCs. The origin of the receptors is a woman aged 30 to 39 in good health and CMV-seropositive.

Notes on this clone: This sample includes further DNA sequences coding for the same CDR3. This chain links TRBV20-1 with TRBJ1-2; tentatively, D is TRBD1 (5 bases). The CDR3 totals 11 residues. Germline V gene sequence: CDR1 DFQATT, CDR2 SNEGSKA (reference sequence). V lost 4 bases, J lost 4 bases, and 7 bases lay in between. The CDR3 here is CSATDSYGYTF. CDR3 coding DNA: TGCAGTGCTACAGACAGCTATGGCTACACCTTC.

This chain uses TRBV29-1 with TRBJ2-5, with 8 bases matching TRBD1. Germline V gene lookup returns CDR1 SQVTM and CDR2 ANQGSEA. This CDR3 contains 13 residues. V shed 7 bases, J shed 4 bases, and the junction held 8 bases outside the gene matches. The CDR3 DNA is TGCAGCGCGGAACGACAGGGGTCAGAGACCCAGTACTTC. This codes for CSAERQGSETQYF.

The chain couples TRBV5-4 to TRBJ2-7; no clear D. CDR3 length: 12 residues. Germline CDR1 SGHNT, CDR2 YYREEE (reference sequence). V was cut by 0 bases and J by 6 bases, with 7 bases left in between. CDR3: CASSLDIREQYF. The DNA of the CDR3 is TGTGCCAGCAGCTTGGACATCCGCGAGCAGTACTTC.

CDR3 nucleotides: TGCGCCAGCAGCTTGGGCGGGGGCCCCACCGGGGAGCTGTTTTTT. Its protein is CASSLGGGPTGELFF. The rearrangement joins TRBV5-1 to TRBJ2-2; tentative D call: TRBD2 (7 bases). V lost 0 bases and J lost 4, with 10 bases in between. Germline V gives CDR1 SGHRS, CDR2 YFSETQ. CDR3 length: 15 residues.

V usage is TRBV6-6 and J usage is TRBJ1-5; a possible D gene is TRBD1 (5 bases). V lost 2 bases to trimming and J lost 6 bases, with 8 bases between them. The germline gives CDR1 MNHNY, CDR2 SVGAGI (reference sequence). CDR3 length: 13 residues. In nucleotides, the CDR3 is TGTGCCAGCAGTTACACCGACAGTCAGCCCCAGCATTTT. It yields the protein CASSYTDSQPQHF.

V and J are TRBV27 and TRBJ1-5, with a tentative D call TRBD1 (5 bases). This CDR3 comprises 13 residues. Per germline, CDR1 MNHEY and CDR2 SMNVEV (reference sequence). Trimming took 5 bases from V and 4 from J, leaving 9 bases between them. The CDR3 loop reads CASSPRQNQPQHF. Here the CDR3 DNA reads TGTGCCAGCAGTCCCAGACAGAATCAGCCCCAGCATTTT.

V and J are TRBV2 and TRBJ2-1; tentatively, D is TRBD1 (6 bases). With 6 bases removed from V and 2 bases from J, the gap between germline ends came to 11 bases. The CDR3 consists of 14 residues. CDR1 is SNHLY, CDR2 FYNNEI, per germline. CDR3 protein: CASRIQGPYNEQFF. CDR3 in DNA: TGTGCCAGCAGAATACAGGGACCCTACAATGAGCAGTTCTTC.

This clone showed up just a few times. The chain joins TRBV5-1 to TRBJ2-7; tentatively, D is TRBD1 (6 bases). V lost 4 bases and J lost 5, with 16 bases in between. Germline values: CDR1 SGHRS, CDR2 YFSETQ. CDR3 size: 14 residues. As DNA, the CDR3 is TGCGCCAGCAGCACGTCAGGGGAGTGGGACGAGCAGTACTTC. It codes for CASSTSGEWDEQYF.

The chain links TRBV4-2 to TRBJ2-3, with 13 bases fitting TRBD2. The CDR3 sequence is 17 residues long. V lost 5 bases to trimming and J lost 0 bases; unmatched junction nucleotides: 5. CDR1 and CDR2 from the germline V gene are LGHNA and YNFKEQ. In nucleotides, the CDR3 is TGTGCCAGCAGCTTGACTAGCGGGGGGACTAGCACAGATACGCAGTATTTT. Protein sequence: CASSLTSGGTSTDTQYF.

The chain has TRBV4-3 and TRBJ2-3; a possible D gene is TRBD2 (5 bases). The CDR3 runs 15 residues. V gave up 0 bases and J gave up 3 bases, with 10 bases separating them. The V gene's germline CDR1 is LGHNA and CDR2 YSLEER. Here the CDR3 DNA reads TGCGCCAGCAGCCAAGAGGCTAGCTCGACAGATACGCAGTATTTT. It specifies CASSQEASSTDTQYF.

The chain is built from TRBV9 and TRBJ2-3, with 9 bases identical to TRBD2. CDR3 size: 17 residues. Trimming cost V 3 bases and J 0 bases; bases outside gene matches: 8. Per the germline V gene, CDR1 is SGDLS and CDR2 is YYNGEE. The CDR3 DNA is TGTGCCAGCAGCGCCTCCTTGGCGGGAGGGAGCACAGATACGCAGTATTTT. This gives the protein CASSASLAGGSTDTQYF.

V and J are TRBV28 and TRBJ2-7, with D hard to call. This CDR3 comprises 13 residues. V was clipped by 3 bases and J by 2 bases, with 8 bases between them. Germline V gives CDR1 MDHEN, CDR2 SYDVKM. As DNA, the CDR3 is TGTGCCAGCAGTTTGTCGCAGGCCTACGAGCAGTACTTC. It encodes CASSLSQAYEQYF.

This chain links TRBV18 with TRBJ2-3; a possible D gene is TRBD1 (5 bases). The ends were cut back, 1 base at V and 1 base at J, with 18 bases in the middle. This CDR3 has 18 amino acids. The germline CDR1 and CDR2 sequences are KGHSH and LQKENI. DNA of the CDR3: TGTGCCAGCTCACCACGCCCCGCAGGTAGGGGCGGCACAGATACGCAGTATTTT. It yields the protein CASSPRPAGRGGTDTQYF.

This chain uses TRBV9 with TRBJ1-6; D not resolved. V gave up 10 bases and J gave up 9 bases, with 20 bases separating them. The CDR3 sequence is 14 residues long. CDR1 and CDR2 (germline): SGDLS, YYNGEE. The CDR3: CASSPYSDISPLHF. The CDR3 bases are TGTGCCTCCAGTCCTTACAGTGATATTTCACCCCTCCACTTT. The full variable domain, with the rest looked up from reference TRBV9 and TRBJ1-6, is DSGVTQTPKHLITATGQRVTLRCSPRSGDLSVYWYQQSLDQGLQFLIQYYNGEERAKGNILERFSAQQFPDLHSELNLSSLELGDSALYFCASSPYSDISPLHFGNGTRLTVT.

This clone came up a few times. The chain uses TRBV7-9 and TRBJ2-5; TRBD2 matches at 9 bases. J gave up 5 bases and V 5 bases, and 6 bases lay outside the gene matches. The V gene's germline CDR1 is SEHNR and CDR2 FQNEAQ (reference sequence). The CDR3 covers 14 residues. CDR3 coding DNA: TGTGCCAGCAGCCTTAGCGGGGGACCGGAGACCCAGTACTTC. Its translation: CASSLSGGPETQYF.

This chain joins TRBV5-1 and TRBJ2-4; D perhaps matches TRBD2 (6 bases). CDR3 length: 14 residues. The V and J ends lost 4 bases and 6 bases respectively, with 14 bases between them. Germline lookup yields CDR1 SGHRS and CDR2 YFSETQ. CDR3: CASSLGLYVNIQYF. The CDR3 DNA reads as TGCGCCAGCAGCCTGGGACTGTACGTAAACATTCAGTACTTC.

The V call is TRBV5-4, the J call TRBJ2-1, with a weak D call TRBD1 (7 bases). V gave up 5 bases and J gave up 6 bases, with 18 bases separating them. The CDR3 is 15 amino acids. Germline-derived CDR1 and CDR2 are SGHNT and YYREEE (reference sequence). The CDR3 nucleotides are TGTGCCAGCAGTCCAGGGGGGCTCGCTGTCAATGAGCAGTTCTTC. Its translation is CASSPGGLAVNEQFF. Drawing the rest from reference TRBV5-4 and TRBJ2-1, the complete variable domain is ETGVTQSPTHLIKTRGQQVTLRCSSQSGHNTVSWYQQALGQGPQFIFQYYREEENGRGNFPPRFSGLQFPNYSSELNVNALELDDSALYLCASSPGGLAVNEQFFGPGTRLTVL.

V is TRBV28 and J is TRBJ2-5; 12 bases agree with TRBD1. CDR1 is MDHEN, CDR2 SYDVKM, per germline. The CDR3 runs 16 residues. The V segment lost 5 bases and the J segment 6 bases; nucleotides outside the gene matches: 10. The CDR3 is CASSTPGTGGAKTQYF. Here the CDR3 DNA reads TGTGCCAGCAGTACACCCGGGACAGGGGGCGCGAAGACCCAGTACTTC.

The chain combines TRBV7-2 with TRBJ2-1, with 10 bases aligning to TRBD2. The CDR3 runs to 13 residues. V dropped 2 bases and J dropped 10; count of bases not matched to a gene: 2. CDR1 and CDR2 from the germline V gene are SGHTA and FQGNSA. The CDR3 sequence: CASSLLAGVEQFF. The DNA of the CDR3 is TGTGCCAGCAGCTTACTAGCGGGAGTGGAGCAGTTCTTC.

The chain links TRBV6-6 to TRBJ1-2; 9 bases match TRBD1. Germline-derived CDR1 and CDR2 are MNHNY and SVGAGI (reference sequence). V was pared by 8 bases and J by 4 bases, with 8 bases of the junction left unmatched. The CDR3 has 14 amino acids. CDR3 sequence: CASSPGQGVYGYTF. Written as DNA, the CDR3 is TGTGCCAGCTCTCCGGGACAGGGTGTCTATGGCTACACCTTC.

The rearrangement links TRBV30 to TRBJ1-5; the match to TRBD1 covers 7 bases. The CDR3 covers 13 residues. Germline CDR1 GTSNPN, CDR2 SVGIG (reference sequence). J was trimmed by 8 bases and V by 2 bases; bases with no gene match: 6. For the CDR3, the DNA is TGTGCCTGGAGTAAGGGGGCAATAGAGCCCCAGCATTTT. Translating it yields CAWSKGAIEPQHF.

In this sample, this clone turned up once. This sequence joins TRBV29-1 and TRBJ1-2; tentative D call: TRBD1 (5 bases). Germline assignment: CDR1 SQVTM and CDR2 ANQGSEA. The CDR3 loop spans 14 amino acids. Trimming took 0 bases from V and 5 from J, leaving 13 bases between them. The CDR3 is CSVEEDEGLYGYTF. CDR3 DNA sequence: TGCAGCGTTGAAGAGGACGAGGGACTATATGGCTACACCTTC.

This rearrangement joins TRBV7-3 to TRBJ2-1, with D tentatively TRBD2 (7 bases). Deletions cut 2 bases from V and 6 bases from J, with 14 bases between. CDR3 length equals 15 residues. Germline V gene sequence: CDR1 SGHTA, CDR2 FQGTGA. CDR3 protein: CASSLEGGGFNEQFF. The CDR3 nucleotides read TGTGCCAGCAGCTTAGAGGGAGGGGGATTCAATGAGCAGTTCTTC.

This chain uses TRBV7-2 with TRBJ2-7, with 12 bases that match TRBD1. Germline CDR1 reads SGHTA; CDR2 reads FQGNSA. The CDR3 length is 15 residues. V lost 5 bases, J lost 9 bases, and 11 bases stayed unmatched. Written as DNA, the CDR3 is TGTGCCAGCAGCCCACTACCGCCGGGACAGGGGGCGCAGTACTTC. This codes for CASSPLPPGQGAQYF.

The V gene is TRBV2, the J gene TRBJ2-7; 10 bases are shared with TRBD2. The CDR3 consists of 15 residues. The germline CDR1 and CDR2 sequences are SNHLY and FYNNEI. J was trimmed by 5 bases and V by 5 bases; bases with no gene match: 9. The CDR3 loop is CASSRGASGSHEQYF. The CDR3 region has the DNA TGTGCCAGCAGTAGGGGGGCTAGCGGGAGCCACGAGCAGTACTTC.

The chain couples TRBV4-2 to TRBJ1-6, with D possibly being TRBD1 (6 bases). V was trimmed by 1 base and J by 0 bases, leaving 16 bases between them. Germline loops: CDR1 LGHNA, CDR2 YNFKEQ. This CDR3 contains 19 residues. CDR3 nucleotide sequence: TGTGCCAGCAGCCAAGCGGGGGGCCGGGGATTCTCCTATAATTCACCCCTCCACTTT. Translation: CASSQAGGRGFSYNSPLHF.

J is TRBJ1-3 and V is TRBV29-1; D is possibly TRBD1 (5 bases). The CDR3 contains 13 residues. V lost 4 bases to trimming and J lost 2 bases, with 9 bases between them. Per germline, CDR1 SQVTM and CDR2 ANQGSEA. The CDR3 here is CSVAGGPGNTIYF. For the CDR3, the DNA is TGCAGCGTTGCGGGGGGTCCTGGAAACACCATATATTTT.

The chain recombines TRBV7-9 with TRBJ1-5; 9 nucleotides line up with TRBD1. V lost 3 bases to trimming and J lost 6 bases; unmatched junction nucleotides: 6. CDR1 is SEHNR and CDR2 is FQNEAQ in the germline V gene (reference sequence). This CDR3 is built from 15 residues. CDR3 region: CASSFGTGTGQPQHF. The CDR3 DNA sequence: TGTGCCAGCAGCTTTGGGACAGGGACGGGTCAGCCCCAGCATTTT.

This chain joins TRBV4-3 and TRBJ2-1, with a tentative D call TRBD1 (6 bases). CDR3 length: 16 amino acids. The V gene lost 2 bases and the J gene lost 0 bases, with 11 bases spanning the gap. The germline V gene encodes CDR1 LGHNA and CDR2 YSLEER. CDR3 sequence reads: CASSQTDRSSYNEQFF. The CDR3 DNA follows: TGCGCCAGCAGCCAAACGGACAGAAGCTCCTACAATGAGCAGTTCTTC.

The V and J genes are TRBV7-2 and TRBJ2-7; possibly TRBD2 for D (7 bases). Germline lookup yields CDR1 SGHTA and CDR2 FQGNSA. The V end was cut by 4 bases, the J end by 1 base, with 11 bases between. CDR3 length equals 14 residues. CDR3 loop: CASSSAGASYEQYF. The CDR3 bases are TGTGCCAGCAGCTCGGCGGGGGCTTCCTACGAGCAGTACTTC. The entire variable domain, with the rest obtained from reference TRBV7-2 and TRBJ2-7, is as follows: GAGVSQSPSNKVTEKGKDVELRCDPISGHTALYWYRQSLGQGLEFLIYFQGNSAPDKSGLPSDRFSAERTGGSVSTLTIQRTQQEDSAVYLCASSSAGASYEQYFGPGTRLTVT.

The rearrangement links TRBV27 to TRBJ1-2; 8 bases line up with TRBD1. The germline V gene encodes CDR1 MNHEY and CDR2 SMNVEV (reference sequence). V shed 6 bases, J shed 1 base, and the junction held 16 bases outside the gene matches. The CDR3 sequence is 18 residues long. The CDR3 spells CASSHRQGQVVGNYGYTF. CDR3 nucleotide sequence: TGTGCCAGCAGCCACCGACAGGGGCAAGTGGTCGGTAACTATGGCTACACCTTC.